These T cell receptor beta chains were read from a single sample in a study of tumor and adjacent non-tumor tissue in lung cancer. One entry per CDR3 protein results from TCRdb running MiXCR on the multiplex PCR reads. Of some 71,000 distinct CDR3 sequences detected, approximately 77% appear once; the ten largest clones hold around 9.6%. The specimen was lung tumor tissue. These receptors were collected from a woman aged 35 to 49 with non-small cell lung cancer. CDR3s include the opening cysteine and the closing phenylalanine or tryptophan. D genes are given only for firm matches. Clone sizes are given selectively: once, few, many, or a class where the clone is expanded.

clone size: .; J gene: TRBJ2-1; D gene: TRBD2; V gene: TRBV6-1; CDR3 DNA: TGTGCCACCAGTGAACTAGCGGGCTCCTACAATGAGCAGTCCTTC; CDR3 protein: CATSELAGSYNEQSF
clone size: .; J gene: TRBJ2-1; D gene: .; V gene: TRBV29-1; CDR3 DNA: TGCAGCATCAAGCATCGATCGGGGGGCTCCTACAATGAGCATTTCTTC; CDR3 protein: CSIKHRSGGSYNEHFF
clone size: .; J gene: TRBJ2-6; D gene: .; V gene: TRBV4-2; CDR3 DNA: TGTGCCAGCAACCAAGATCTTCGGGGGCGGCACTCTGGGGTCAACGTCCTGACTTTC; CDR3 protein: CASNQDLRGRHSGVNVLTF
clone size: .; J gene: TRBJ2-3; D gene: .; V gene: TRBV11-2; CDR3 DNA: TGTGCCTGCAGAGCTAGCGCTGTCACAGATACGCGGTATTTT; CDR3 protein: CACRASAVTDTRYF
clone size: .; J gene: TRBJ1-5; D gene: TRBD1; V gene: TRBV11-2; CDR3 DNA: TGTGCCAGCAGCCTGCGGGACAGGGACAATCTATATAGCAATCAGCCCCCATTT; CDR3 protein: CASSLRDRDNLYSNQPPF
clone size: .; J gene: TRBJ1-1; D gene: TRBD1; V gene: TRBV25-1; CDR3 DNA: TGTGCCAGCAGTCCTCTAGGACAGGGCGCTGAAGGTTTCTTT; CDR3 protein: CASSPLGQGAEGFF
clone size: .; J gene: TRBJ2-7; D gene: .; V gene: TRBV11-2; CDR3 DNA: TGTGCCAGCAGCTCACCCGGTCGAGCGGAGGGCGGATACGAGCAGAACTTC; CDR3 protein: CASSSPGRAEGGYEQNF
clone size: .; J gene: TRBJ2-1; D gene: .; V gene: TRBV6-5; CDR3 DNA: TGTGCCAGCAGTCGCGGGACGGGAGAGGGCATAGAGTACTTCTTC; CDR3 protein: CASSRGTGEGIEYFF
clone size: many; J gene: TRBJ1-6; D gene: .; V gene: TRBV30; CDR3 DNA: TGTGCCTGGAGGCGGCGGTCACCCCTCCACTTT; CDR3 protein: CAWRRRSPLHF
clone size: .; J gene: TRBJ2-3; D gene: .; V gene: TRBV4-1; CDR3 DNA: TGTGCCAGCAGCCTTAGTATCAGCACAGATACGCAGTATTTT; CDR3 protein: CASSLSISTDTQYF
clone size: few; J gene: TRBJ2-5; D gene: .; V gene: TRBV14; CDR3 DNA: TGTGCCAGCAGCCCCTTAGACCAGGGGAGAAGGTACTTC; CDR3 protein: CASSPLDQGRRYF
clone size: .; J gene: TRBJ1-5; D gene: .; V gene: TRBV11-2; CDR3 DNA: TGTGCCAGCAGCGACTGTCCCAATCAGCTTCAGCATTTT; CDR3 protein: CASSDCPNQLQHF
clone size: once; J gene: TRBJ1-1; D gene: TRBD1; V gene: TRBV4-1; CDR3 DNA: TGCGCCAGCAGCCAGGGGTCAGGGGGAGGGATGAACACTGGGGCTTTCTTT; CDR3 protein: CASSQGSGGGMNTGAFF
clone size: .; J gene: TRBJ2-5; D gene: TRBD1; V gene: TRBV2; CDR3 DNA: TGTGTCACGACCGGGGACAGGGGGGAGACCCAGTACTTC; CDR3 protein: CVTTGDRGETQYF
clone size: many; J gene: TRBJ2-3; D gene: .; V gene: TRBV20-1; CDR3 DNA: TGCAGTGTCCCTGGGAGGGGGGGCGCAGATACGCAGTATTTT; CDR3 protein: CSVPGRGGADTQYF
clone size: many; J gene: TRBJ2-3; D gene: .; V gene: TRBV5-1; CDR3 DNA: TGCGCCAGCACCATTGCGACAGCCGATACGCAGTATTTT; CDR3 protein: CASTIATADTQYF
clone size: .; J gene: TRBJ2-1; D gene: .; V gene: TRBV20-1; CDR3 DNA: TGCAGTGCTAGAGGACATTTCACTAATGAGCAGTTCTTC; CDR3 protein: CSARGHFTNEQFF
clone size: .; J gene: TRBJ2-5; D gene: .; V gene: TRBV28; CDR3 DNA: TGTGCCAGCCGGTTGGGGGCAAAAAAGACCCAGTGCTTC; CDR3 protein: CASRLGAKKTQCF
clone size: .; J gene: TRBJ1-1; D gene: .; V gene: TRBV10-2; CDR3 DNA: TGCGCCAGCAGTGACTTTCTGGGTATGAACACTGAAGCTTTCTTT; CDR3 protein: CASSDFLGMNTEAFF
clone size: .; J gene: TRBJ2-5; D gene: .; V gene: TRBV30; CDR3 DNA: TGTGCCTGGAGAGGGGGGGGGCGACAAGAGACCCAATACTTC; CDR3 protein: CAWRGGGRQETQYF
clone size: many; J gene: TRBJ2-1; D gene: .; V gene: TRBV6-5; CDR3 DNA: TGTGCCAGCAGCCTATCTGGGACGGCGGGTGAGCAGTTCTTC; CDR3 protein: CASSLSGTAGEQFF
clone size: many; J gene: TRBJ2-7; D gene: TRBD1; V gene: TRBV20-1; CDR3 DNA: TGCAGTGCGCAAAACCGGGACAGGGGAACCTACGAGCAGTACTTC; CDR3 protein: CSAQNRDRGTYEQYF
clone size: .; J gene: TRBJ2-7; D gene: .; V gene: TRBV20-1; CDR3 DNA: TGCAGTGCTAGAACAGACAGGGACTTCTCCTACGAGCAGTACTTC; CDR3 protein: CSARTDRDFSYEQYF
clone size: many; J gene: TRBJ2-1; D gene: TRBD2; V gene: TRBV12-3/TRBV12-4; CDR3 DNA: TGTGCCAGCAGAACGGGGGCGGGAGGGCCGGGTGAGCAGTTCTTC; CDR3 protein: CASRTGAGGPGEQFF
clone size: .; J gene: TRBJ2-3; D gene: .; V gene: TRBV4-1; CDR3 DNA: TGCGCCAGCAACCAAGATCGCGCTAACGGGAAATCAGATACGCAGTATTTT; CDR3 protein: CASNQDRANGKSDTQYF
clone size: .; J gene: TRBJ2-7; D gene: .; V gene: TRBV6-5; CDR3 DNA: TGTGCCAGTAGCCGAACCAGTTTTATCTCCTACGAGCAGTACTTC; CDR3 protein: CASSRTSFISYEQYF
clone size: .; J gene: TRBJ1-2; D gene: .; V gene: TRBV6-5; CDR3 DNA: TGTGCCAACAGTTACTCGTGGCGAGGGCCTAACACCTTC; CDR3 protein: CANSYSWRGPNTF
clone size: .; J gene: TRBJ2-6; D gene: .; V gene: TRBV7-9; CDR3 DNA: TGTGCCAGTAGCCCCCGCAGGACTTCAGGTGGGGCCAACGTCCTGACTTTC; CDR3 protein: CASSPRRTSGGANVLTF